The 18 T cell receptor beta chains in this list originate from one sample, sequenced in a study of shared clonotypes between healthy human individuals. The protocol was immunoSEQ multiplex PCR, while the TCRdb copy is restricted to in-frame clones and leaves out a portion. The sample lists about 980,000 clones, 76% occurring once. Material: memory CD4+ T cells sorted from blood. Regarding subset: CD45RA-negative fraction. All receptors come from a man younger than 35 in good health.

This clone was picked up a small number of times. This chain joins TRBV6-6 and TRBJ1-1; 7 bases align to TRBD1. The CDR3 spans 14 residues. The germline V gene encodes CDR1 MNHNY and CDR2 SVGAGI (reference sequence). J was trimmed by 3 bases and V by 6 bases; bases with no gene match: 7. CDR3 in amino acids: CASRRTGVDTEAFF. For the CDR3, the DNA is TGTGCCAGCAGACGTACAGGGGTTGACACTGAAGCTTTCTTT.

This chain connects TRBV28 to TRBJ2-7, with 7 nucleotides matching TRBD1. V trimming: 3 bases; J trimming: 4 bases; junction bases outside the gene matches: 6. The CDR3 has 14 amino acids. The germline gives CDR1 MDHEN, CDR2 SYDVKM. The CDR3 DNA follows: TGTGCCAGCAGTTTCAATGACAGGGTGTACGAGCAGTACTTC. Its protein is CASSFNDRVYEQYF. Complete variable domain (other parts from reference TRBV28 and TRBJ2-7): DVKVTQSSRYLVKRTGEKVFLECVQDMDHENMFWYRQDPGLGLRLIYFSYDVKMKEKGDIPEGYSVSREKKERFSLILESASTNQTSMYLCASSFNDRVYEQYFGPGTRLTVT.

V is TRBV6-5 and J is TRBJ1-1; the match to TRBD1 covers 8 bases. Per germline, CDR1 MNHEY and CDR2 SVGAGI. The ends lost 5 bases at V and 1 base at J; junction bases unmatched: 3. This CDR3 is built from 14 residues. This CDR3 reads CASSDRGGNTEAFF. The CDR3 nucleotides read TGTGCCAGCAGTGACAGGGGAGGGAACACTGAAGCTTTCTTT.

V usage is TRBV4-2 and J usage is TRBJ2-2; possibly TRBD1 or TRBD2 for D (5 bases each). The V and J ends lost 5 bases and 6 bases respectively, with 10 bases between them. CDR1 and CDR2 (germline): LGHNA, YNFKEQ. The CDR3 has 13 residues. The CDR3 loop is CASSSEGSGELFF. In DNA, the CDR3 is TGTGCCAGCAGCTCCGAGGGGTCCGGGGAGCTGTTTTTT.

The chain is built from TRBV6-6 and TRBJ1-6, with a possible D match to TRBD1 (6 bases). The CDR3 consists of 15 residues. Between the trimmed V and J ends, which lost 6 bases and 4 bases, there was a span of 13 bases. Germline V gives CDR1 MNHNY, CDR2 SVGAGI (reference sequence). This chain's CDR3 is CASSQGTDYNSPLHF. CDR3 coding DNA: TGTGCCAGCAGCCAGGGGACGGATTATAATTCACCCCTCCACTTT.

This chain uses TRBV6-1 with TRBJ1-3, with TRBD1 identical over 8 bases. Trimming removed 6 bases from V and 4 bases from J; junction bases left unmatched: 8. This CDR3 has 15 amino acids. Germline values: CDR1 MNHNS, CDR2 SASEGT. This chain's CDR3 is CASRQGANGGNTIYF. For the CDR3, the DNA is TGTGCCAGCAGGCAGGGGGCAAACGGAGGAAACACCATATATTTT.

This clone has just a few counts. The rearrangement links TRBV2 to TRBJ2-3; maybe TRBD2 (5 bases). The CDR3 spans 14 residues. The V end lost 6 bases, the J end lost 5 bases, and 15 bases lay between the germline ends. The germline CDR1 and CDR2 sequences are SNHLY and FYNNEI. CDR3 coding DNA: TGTGCCAGCAGCCGCTCGCAGCGGAAAGATACGCAGTATTTT. Amino acids: CASSRSQRKDTQYF.

This clone was seen more than once but under ten times. CDR3 sequence: CASGDSPTYEQYF. In DNA, the CDR3 is TGTGCCAGCGGCGACAGCCCAACCTACGAGCAGTACTTC. V is TRBV27 and J is TRBJ2-7, with D perhaps matching TRBD1 (5 bases). This CDR3 has 13 amino acids. CDR1 and CDR2 from the germline V gene are MNHEY and SMNVEV (reference sequence). The ends were cut back, 8 bases at V and 2 bases at J, with 13 bases in the middle.

This chain connects TRBV6-6 to TRBJ1-4; no firm D call. CDR1 and CDR2 (germline): MNHNY, SVGAGI (reference sequence). The CDR3 contains 11 residues. V lost 5 bases and J lost 3, with 1 base in between. The CDR3 here is CASSANEKLFF. In nucleotides, the CDR3 is TGTGCCAGCAGTGCTAATGAAAAACTGTTTTTT.

In regard to this clone: At the DNA level, this CDR3 is encoded by other sequences in the same sample as well. The chain joins TRBV5-4 to TRBJ1-6; 9 bases match TRBD1. J was trimmed by 6 bases and V by 4 bases; bases with no gene match: 2. This CDR3 is 14 amino acids long. Germline V lookup: CDR1 SGHNT, CDR2 YYREEE (reference sequence). For the CDR3, the DNA is TGTGCCAGCAGCCTGGACAGGGGTAATTCACCCCTCCACTTT. Translating it yields CASSLDRGNSPLHF. The full variable domain, with the rest looked up from reference TRBV5-4 and TRBJ1-6, is ETGVTQSPTHLIKTRGQQVTLRCSSQSGHNTVSWYQQALGQGPQFIFQYYREEENGRGNFPPRFSGLQFPNYSSELNVNALELDDSALYLCASSLDRGNSPLHFGNGTRLTVT.

Worth noting for this clone: This CDR3 is also generated by other DNA sequences in the sample. J is TRBJ2-3 and V is TRBV5-1, with a possible D match to TRBD2 (6 bases). Germline loops: CDR1 SGHRS, CDR2 YFSETQ. Trimming pared 3 bases from V and 0 bases from J, leaving 8 bases between. This CDR3 is built from 14 residues. The DNA for the CDR3 is TGCGCCAGCAGCTCGGGAGATAGCACAGATACGCAGTATTTT. This encodes CASSSGDSTDTQYF.

The chain uses TRBV27 and TRBJ2-2; 15 nucleotides agree with TRBD2. CDR3 length equals 18 residues. Germline lookup yields CDR1 MNHEY and CDR2 SMNVEV (reference sequence). The J segment lost 3 bases and the V segment lost 5 bases, leaving 7 bases of the junction unmatched. The CDR3 bases are TGTGCCAGCAGTCCCACGGGGACTAGCGGGGGGCACACCGGGGAGCTGTTTTTT. It encodes CASSPTGTSGGHTGELFF.

V gene TRBV11-2 combines with J gene TRBJ2-7; D unresolved. The germline V gene has CDR1 SGHAT and CDR2 FQNNGV. The CDR3 sequence is 14 residues long. V lost 1 base to trimming and J lost 3 bases, with 10 bases between them. The CDR3 bases are TGTGCCAGCAGCTTAGGGCAGAACTTCTACGAGCAGTACTTC. Translating gives CASSLGQNFYEQYF.

The chain links TRBV5-1 to TRBJ2-7, with TRBD2 matching 11 bases. CDR1 SGHRS and CDR2 YFSETQ come from the germline V gene. V lost 4 bases to trimming and J lost 6 bases; unmatched junction nucleotides: 6. This CDR3 is 14 amino acids long. The chain's CDR3 is CASSRTSGSPEQYF. The CDR3, as DNA: TGCGCCAGCAGCCGTACTAGCGGGAGCCCCGAGCAGTACTTC.

The gene calls are TRBV7-9 and TRBJ2-2, with 7 positions matching TRBD2. CDR3 length equals 17 residues. Germline V gives CDR1 SEHNR, CDR2 FQNEAQ (reference sequence). With 3 bases clipped from V and 1 base from J, the junction kept 8 bases outside the gene matches. The CDR3 protein is CASSFALGGGNTGELFF. The CDR3 DNA reads TGTGCCAGCAGCTTTGCGCTCGGCGGGGGGAACACCGGGGAGCTGTTTTTT.

The CDR3 DNA is TGTGCCAGCAGCGCACTTGCCGGGACATCGATAAAGGACTCCTACGAGCAGTACTTC. Translating gives CASSALAGTSIKDSYEQYF. The gene calls are TRBV7-6 and TRBJ2-7; weak D call: TRBD1 (6 bases). The CDR3 length is 19 residues. Germline V gene lookup returns CDR1 SGHVS and CDR2 FNYEAQ. V was cut by 5 bases and J by 0 bases, with 26 bases left in between.

The chain carries TRBV5-6 and TRBJ1-2; TRBD1 agrees at 7 bases. Germline V lookup: CDR1 SGHDT, CDR2 YYEEEE. Unmatched junction bases numbered 3, after V lost 5 bases and J lost 2 bases. The CDR3 runs to 13 residues. The CDR3 DNA sequence: TGTGCCAGCAGTTGGGGACAGAACTATGGCTACACCTTC. Its protein product is CASSWGQNYGYTF.

This clone was observed a single time. This chain links TRBV19 with TRBJ1-5; D perhaps matches TRBD1 (6 bases). Germline CDR1 LNHDA, CDR2 SQIVND (reference sequence). V lost 6 bases to trimming and J lost 4 bases, with 16 bases between them. The CDR3 extends over 15 amino acids. CDR3 sequence reads: CASSDRGLWNQPQHF. The DNA of the CDR3 is TGTGCCAGTAGCGATAGGGGGTTATGGAATCAGCCCCAGCATTTT.